These 9 T cell receptor beta chains came from one sample sequenced in a study of cytomegalovirus exposure and HLA in healthy donors. The PCR employed 60 Vbeta primers together with 13 Jbeta primers. Repertoires were generated with immunoSEQ multiplex PCR, while TCRdb's copy carries only in-frame clones and drops some. The profile covers approximately 130,000 clones, with around 74% appearing a single time and around 2.9% taken by the ten largest. Sequencing was carried out using PBMCs. The receptor set was obtained from a man aged 25 to 40 in good health and CMV-seronegative.

The V and J genes are TRBV30 and TRBJ2-2; D remains ambiguous. CDR3 length equals 13 residues. Germline values: CDR1 GTSNPN, CDR2 SVGIG (reference sequence). The V end lost 1 base, the J end lost 5 bases, and 8 bases lay between the germline ends. DNA for the CDR3: TGTGCCTGGAGTGGTCAGGTTACCGGGGAGCTGTTTTTT. Protein product: CAWSGQVTGELFF.

The rearrangement links TRBV12-2 to TRBJ2-5; TRBD1, the table's D call, lacks a check against the DNA. TRBV12-2 counts as a pseudogene. The CDR3 length is 17 residues. CDR3 sequence reads: CASRLAFGTEYQETQYF. The CDR3 DNA follows: TGTGCAAGTCGCTTAGCGTTCGGTACAGAGTACCAAGAGACCCAGTACTTC.

The chain is built from TRBV28 and TRBJ1-4; TRBD1 might be the D (6 bases). The CDR3 is 14 residues long. Germline V gene data show CDR1 as MDHEN and CDR2 as SYDVKM. V shed 7 bases and J shed 4 bases, with 13 bases lying between them. The CDR3, as DNA: TGTGCCAGCACAGAGGGGGGGCTTAATGAAAAACTGTTTTTT. Translated: CASTEGGLNEKLFF.

The genes are TRBV5-4 and TRBJ2-3; possibly TRBD1 for D (6 bases). The CDR3 contains 10 residues. The V gene lost 8 bases and the J gene lost 6 bases, with 7 bases spanning the gap. CDR1 and CDR2 (germline): SGHNT, YYREEE (reference sequence). This CDR3 reads CARRGDTQYF. CDR3 nucleotides: TGTGCCAGGAGGGGGGATACGCAGTATTTT.

The chain recombines TRBV29-1 with TRBJ1-1, with D maybe TRBD1 (6 bases). Trimming shortened V by 5 bases and J by 7 bases, and 20 bases separated the two germline ends. CDR3 length: 14 amino acids. Looked up from germline, CDR1 is SQVTM and CDR2 is ANQGSEA. The CDR3 sequence: CSVRSGAGTIEAFF. CDR3 DNA: TGCAGCGTTCGATCGGGGGCGGGGACTATTGAAGCTTTCTTT.

The J gene is TRBJ2-7, the V gene TRBV7-9; D remains unclear. The CDR3 covers 12 residues. Deletions cut 2 bases from V and 4 bases from J, with 6 bases between. Germline CDR1 is SEHNR and CDR2 is FQNEAQ (reference sequence). CDR3 DNA: TGTGCCAGCAGCTTAAGTCTATACGAGCAGTACTTC. Amino acids: CASSLSLYEQYF.

Points on this clone: The sample holds other DNA sequences that translate to the same CDR3. The chain recombines TRBV18 with TRBJ1-6, with a tentative D call TRBD1 (6 bases). CDR3 size: 16 residues. Trimming cost V 6 bases and J 0 bases, with 12 bases left between them. In germline, CDR1 is KGHSH, CDR2 LQKENI. DNA for the CDR3: TGTGCCAGCTCCCAGAACAGGGACTCCTATAATTCACCCCTCCACTTT. As protein: CASSQNRDSYNSPLHF.

The rearrangement joins TRBV6-4 to TRBJ1-5; 8 positions agree with TRBD1. Per germline, CDR1 MRHNA and CDR2 SNTAGT. This CDR3 is 15 amino acids long. With 3 bases clipped from V and 7 bases from J, the junction kept 8 bases outside the gene matches. The CDR3 DNA sequence: TGTGCCAGCAGTGAAGAGGACAGGGTTGGCCAGCCCCAGCATTTT. It specifies CASSEEDRVGQPQHF.

The chain is built from TRBV9 and TRBJ2-7, with TRBD2 matching over 8 bases. Germline trimming cut 3 bases from V and 3 bases from J; bases unmatched to any gene: 2. This CDR3 region has 13 residues. The germline gives CDR1 SGDLS, CDR2 YYNGEE. CDR3 sequence: CASSGTSRYEQYF. The CDR3 region has the DNA TGTGCCAGCAGCGGGACTAGCCGCTACGAGCAGTACTTC. Complete variable domain (other parts from reference TRBV9 and TRBJ2-7): DSGVTQTPKHLITATGQRVTLRCSPRSGDLSVYWYQQSLDQGLQFLIQYYNGEERAKGNILERFSAQQFPDLHSELNLSSLELGDSALYFCASSGTSRYEQYFGPGTRLTVT.